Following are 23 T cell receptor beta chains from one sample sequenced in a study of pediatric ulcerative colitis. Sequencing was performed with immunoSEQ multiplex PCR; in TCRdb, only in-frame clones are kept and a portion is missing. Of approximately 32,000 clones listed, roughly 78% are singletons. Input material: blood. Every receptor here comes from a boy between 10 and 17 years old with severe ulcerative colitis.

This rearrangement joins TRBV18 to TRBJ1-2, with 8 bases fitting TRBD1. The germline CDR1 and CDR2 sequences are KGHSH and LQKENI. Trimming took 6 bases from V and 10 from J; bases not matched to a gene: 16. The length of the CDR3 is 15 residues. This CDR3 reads CASSRTGGQDAHYTF. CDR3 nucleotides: TGTGCCAGCTCTCGAACAGGGGGACAGGACGCACACTACACCTTC.

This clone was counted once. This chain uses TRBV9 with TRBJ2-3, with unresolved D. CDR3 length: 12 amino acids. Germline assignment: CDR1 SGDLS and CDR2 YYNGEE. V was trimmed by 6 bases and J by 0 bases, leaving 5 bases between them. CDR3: CASTGSTDTQYF. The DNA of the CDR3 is TGTGCCAGCACGGGTAGCACAGATACGCAGTATTTT.

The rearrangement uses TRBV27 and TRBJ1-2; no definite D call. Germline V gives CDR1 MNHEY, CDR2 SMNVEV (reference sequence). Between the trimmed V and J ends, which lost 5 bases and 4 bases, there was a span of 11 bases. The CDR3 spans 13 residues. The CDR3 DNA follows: TGTGCCAGCAGTGAGTCGGTGGCCTATGGCTACACCTTC. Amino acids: CASSESVAYGYTF.

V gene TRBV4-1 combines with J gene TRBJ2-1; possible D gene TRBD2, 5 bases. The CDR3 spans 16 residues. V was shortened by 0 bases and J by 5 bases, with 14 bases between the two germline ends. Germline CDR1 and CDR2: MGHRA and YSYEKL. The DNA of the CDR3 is TGCGCCAGCAGCCAAGAGGGTATCGGGGTTGACAATGAGCAGTTCTTC. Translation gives CASSQEGIGVDNEQFF.

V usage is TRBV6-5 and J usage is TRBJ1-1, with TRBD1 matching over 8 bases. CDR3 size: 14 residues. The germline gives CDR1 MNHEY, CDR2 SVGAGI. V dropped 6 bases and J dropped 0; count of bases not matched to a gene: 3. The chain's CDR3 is CASSRTGLNTEAFF. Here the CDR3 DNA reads TGTGCCAGCAGCCGGACAGGGTTGAACACTGAAGCTTTCTTT.

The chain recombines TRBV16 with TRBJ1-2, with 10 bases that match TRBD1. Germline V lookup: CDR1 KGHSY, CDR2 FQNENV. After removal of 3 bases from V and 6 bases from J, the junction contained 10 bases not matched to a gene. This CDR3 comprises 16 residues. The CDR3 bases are TGTGCCAGCAGCCAGGGAAGGACAGGGGGGAACGATGGCTACACCTTC. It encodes CASSQGRTGGNDGYTF.

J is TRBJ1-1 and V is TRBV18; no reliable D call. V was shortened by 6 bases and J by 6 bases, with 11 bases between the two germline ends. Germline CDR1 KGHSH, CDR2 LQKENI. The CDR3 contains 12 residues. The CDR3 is CASSYFPAEAFF. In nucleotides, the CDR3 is TGTGCCAGCTCGTACTTTCCGGCTGAAGCTTTCTTT.

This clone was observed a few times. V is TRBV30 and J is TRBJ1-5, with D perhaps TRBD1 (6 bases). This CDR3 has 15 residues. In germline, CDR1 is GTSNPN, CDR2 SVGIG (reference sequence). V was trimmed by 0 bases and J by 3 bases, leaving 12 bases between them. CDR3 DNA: TGTGCCTGGAGTGTAGGGGGGCTGAACAATCAGCCCCAGCATTTT. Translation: CAWSVGGLNNQPQHF. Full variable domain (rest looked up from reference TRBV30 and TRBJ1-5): SQTIHQWPATLVQPVGSPLSLECTVEGTSNPNLYWYRQAAGRGLQLLFYSVGIGQISSEVPQNLSASRPQDRQFILSSKKLLLSDSGFYLCAWSVGGLNNQPQHFGDGTRLSIL.

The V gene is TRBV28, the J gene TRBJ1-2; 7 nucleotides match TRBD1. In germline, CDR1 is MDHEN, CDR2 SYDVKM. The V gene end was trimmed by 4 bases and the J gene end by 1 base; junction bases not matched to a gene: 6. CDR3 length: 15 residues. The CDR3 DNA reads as TGTGCCAGCAGTTACAGGGACAGCTTTAACTATGGCTACACCTTC. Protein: CASSYRDSFNYGYTF.

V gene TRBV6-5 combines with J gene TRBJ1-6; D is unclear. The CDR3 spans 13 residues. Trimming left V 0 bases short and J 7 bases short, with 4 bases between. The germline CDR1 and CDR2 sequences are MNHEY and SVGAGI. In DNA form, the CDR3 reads TGTGCCAGCAGTTACTCGAACAATTCACCCCTCCACTTT. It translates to CASSYSNNSPLHF.

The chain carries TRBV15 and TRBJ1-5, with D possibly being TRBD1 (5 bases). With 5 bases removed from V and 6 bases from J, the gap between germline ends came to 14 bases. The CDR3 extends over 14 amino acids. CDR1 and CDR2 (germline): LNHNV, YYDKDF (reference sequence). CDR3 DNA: TGTGCCACCAGCGGAATTAGGGGTAGTCAGCCCCAGCATTTT. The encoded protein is CATSGIRGSQPQHF.

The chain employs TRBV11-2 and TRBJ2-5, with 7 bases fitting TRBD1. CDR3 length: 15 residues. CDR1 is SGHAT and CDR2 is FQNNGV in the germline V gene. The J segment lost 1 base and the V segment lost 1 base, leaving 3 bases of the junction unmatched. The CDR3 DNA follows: TGTGCCAGCAGCTTAGGGGGGACAGCCCAAGAGACCCAGTACTTC. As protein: CASSLGGTAQETQYF.

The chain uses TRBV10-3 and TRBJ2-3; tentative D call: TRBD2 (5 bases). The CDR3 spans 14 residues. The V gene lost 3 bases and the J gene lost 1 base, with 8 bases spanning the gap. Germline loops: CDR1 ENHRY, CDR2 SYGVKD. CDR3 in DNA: TGTGCCATCAGTGAACGTAGCGGCACAGATACGCAGTATTTT. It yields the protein CAISERSGTDTQYF.

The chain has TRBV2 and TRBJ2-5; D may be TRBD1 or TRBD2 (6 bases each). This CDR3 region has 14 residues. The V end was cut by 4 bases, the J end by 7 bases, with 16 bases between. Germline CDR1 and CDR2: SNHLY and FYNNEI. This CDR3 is CASSAIGGMWTQYF. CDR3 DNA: TGTGCCAGCAGTGCTATAGGGGGGATGTGGACCCAGTACTTC. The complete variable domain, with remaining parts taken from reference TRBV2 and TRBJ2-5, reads EPEVTQTPSHQVTQMGQEVILRCVPISNHLYFYWYRQILGQKVEFLVSFYNNEISEKSEIFDDQFSVERPDGSNFTLKIRSTKLEDSAMYFCASSAIGGMWTQYFGPGTRLLVL.

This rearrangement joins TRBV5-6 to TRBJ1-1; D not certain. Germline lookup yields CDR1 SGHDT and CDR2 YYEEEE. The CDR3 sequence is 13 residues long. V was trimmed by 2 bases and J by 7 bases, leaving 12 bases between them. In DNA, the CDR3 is TGTGCCAGCAGCTTAGACCAGGAGCTTGAAGCTTTCTTT. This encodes CASSLDQELEAFF.

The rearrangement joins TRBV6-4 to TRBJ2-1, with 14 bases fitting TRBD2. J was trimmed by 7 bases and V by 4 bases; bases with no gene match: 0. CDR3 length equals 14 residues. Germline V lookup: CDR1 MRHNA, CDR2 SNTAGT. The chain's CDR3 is CASSGTSGGNEQFF. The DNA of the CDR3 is TGTGCCAGCAGTGGGACTAGCGGGGGGAATGAGCAGTTCTTC.

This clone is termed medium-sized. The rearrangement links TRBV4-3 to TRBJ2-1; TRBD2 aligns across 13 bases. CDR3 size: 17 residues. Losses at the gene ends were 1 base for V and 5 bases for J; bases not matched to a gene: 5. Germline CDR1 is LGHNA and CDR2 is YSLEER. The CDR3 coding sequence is TGCGCCAGCAGCCAAGTCAGTGGACTAGCGGGGGACAATGAGCAGTTCTTC. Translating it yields CASSQVSGLAGDNEQFF.

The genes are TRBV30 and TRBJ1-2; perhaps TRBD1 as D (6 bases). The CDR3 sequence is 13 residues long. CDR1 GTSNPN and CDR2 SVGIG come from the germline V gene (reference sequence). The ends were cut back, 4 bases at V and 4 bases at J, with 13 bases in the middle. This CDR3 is CAWNRGAVYGYTF. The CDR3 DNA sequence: TGTGCCTGGAATCGGGGGGCAGTCTATGGCTACACCTTC. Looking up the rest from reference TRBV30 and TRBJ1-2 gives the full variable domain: SQTIHQWPATLVQPVGSPLSLECTVEGTSNPNLYWYRQAAGRGLQLLFYSVGIGQISSEVPQNLSASRPQDRQFILSSKKLLLSDSGFYLCAWNRGAVYGYTFGSGTRLTVV.

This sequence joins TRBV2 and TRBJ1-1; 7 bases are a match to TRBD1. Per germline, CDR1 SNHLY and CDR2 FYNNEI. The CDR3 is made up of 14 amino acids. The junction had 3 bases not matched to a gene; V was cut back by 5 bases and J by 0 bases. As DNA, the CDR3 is TGTGCCAGCAGTAGACAGGGTTTGAACACTGAAGCTTTCTTT. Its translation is CASSRQGLNTEAFF. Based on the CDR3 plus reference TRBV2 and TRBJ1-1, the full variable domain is EPEVTQTPSHQVTQMGQEVILRCVPISNHLYFYWYRQILGQKVEFLVSFYNNEISEKSEIFDDQFSVERPDGSNFTLKIRSTKLEDSAMYFCASSRQGLNTEAFFGQGTRLTVV.

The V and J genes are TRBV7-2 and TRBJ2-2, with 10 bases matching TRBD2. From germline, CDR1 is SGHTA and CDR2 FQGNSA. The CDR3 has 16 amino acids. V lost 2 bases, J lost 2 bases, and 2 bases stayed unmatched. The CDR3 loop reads CASSLRTSGNTGELFF. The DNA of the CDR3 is TGTGCCAGCAGCTTAAGGACTAGCGGAAACACCGGGGAGCTGTTTTTT.

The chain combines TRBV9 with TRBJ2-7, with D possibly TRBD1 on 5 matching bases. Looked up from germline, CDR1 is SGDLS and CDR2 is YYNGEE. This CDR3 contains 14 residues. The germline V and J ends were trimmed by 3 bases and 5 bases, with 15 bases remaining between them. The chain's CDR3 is CASSGGRGRDEQYF. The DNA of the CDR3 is TGTGCCAGCAGCGGGGGCCGAGGACGGGACGAGCAGTACTTC.

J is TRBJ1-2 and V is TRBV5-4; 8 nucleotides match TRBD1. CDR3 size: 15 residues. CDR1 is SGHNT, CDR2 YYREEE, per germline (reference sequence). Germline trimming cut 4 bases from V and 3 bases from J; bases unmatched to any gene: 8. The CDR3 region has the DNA TGTGCCAGCAGCCCCCCTCCGGGACAGGACTATGGCTACACCTTC. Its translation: CASSPPPGQDYGYTF.

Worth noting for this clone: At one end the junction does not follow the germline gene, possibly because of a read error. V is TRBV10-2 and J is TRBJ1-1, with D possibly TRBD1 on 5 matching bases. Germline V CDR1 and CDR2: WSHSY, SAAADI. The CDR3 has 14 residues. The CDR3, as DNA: TGCGCCAGCAGTACAAGACGGGGGAACAGTGAAGCTTTCTTT. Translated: CASSTRRGNSEAFF.